This T cell receptor beta chain was sequenced during a study of spatial heterogeneity in lung cancer. In the study overall: Each distinct TCR and UMI combination averaged more than ten appearances in raw reads.

The CDR3 is 13 amino acids. Germline assignment: CDR1 GTSNPN and CDR2 SVGIG (reference sequence). V shed 1 base and J shed 5 bases, with 11 bases lying between them. TCRdb used MiXCR to reprocess the 5' RACE reads, holding one entry per CDR3 protein. The sample consists of 15,000 or so distinct CDR3 sequences, 6.3% of them appearing once. This clonotype was counted once. The time point was: blood at routine non-recurrence follow-up after resection. The sequences come from PBMCs, collected at follow-up. V is TRBV30 and J is TRBJ1-1; D gene ambiguous. This clonotype originated in a male donor with early-stage non-small cell lung cancer. CDR3 coding DNA: TGTGCCTGGAGTGGTGATGCTGGTACTGAAGCTTTCTTT. It yields the protein CAWSGDAGTEAFF.